This T cell receptor (beta chain) was captured by sequencing in a study of OX40 agonist ivuxolimab in advanced cancers. In the study overall: Ivuxolimab was a fully human IgG2 agonistic monoclonal antibody targeting the costimulatory receptor OX40 (CD134). Intravenous ivuxolimab was administered to patients every 2 weeks at six dose levels: 0.01, 0.1, 0.3, 1.5, 3 and 10 mg/kg. Of the 50 to 55 dose-escalation patients, hepatocellular carcinoma was present in about 20, melanoma in roughly 15, renal cell carcinoma in 9 and head and neck cancer in 9. In the dose-escalation cohort, 75% to 90% of patients were male, and the mean age was around 60 years with a range of roughly 20 to 85. Patients were allowed to have had prior anti-PD-1, anti-PD-L1 or anti-CTLA-4 therapy, and approximately 40% of the dose-escalation patients had previously received checkpoint inhibitors. Partial responses were achieved by three dose-escalation patients, of whom one had hepatocellular carcinoma and two had cutaneous melanoma. Peripheral TCRbeta sequencing was intended to test whether TCR sequence diversity was altered and clonal T-cell expansion was caused by ivuxolimab. The monotherapy dose-escalation portion (N = 52 patients) of the phase I ivuxolimab trial is reported in the paper. The research as a whole found: The antigen specificity of the clonally expanded peripheral T cells was not determined. At doses from 0.1 to 3.0 mg/kg, clonal expansion was seen in both CD4+ and CD8+ blood T cells between baseline and week 6. In the 0.1-3.0 mg/kg groups, partial responders had among the lowest normalized peripheral clonal expansion, particularly in CD8+ T cells. Low levels of normalized T-cell clonal expansion were also shown by some nonresponding patients. After ivuxolimab, expanded clones were on average more numerous among CD8+ T cells than among CD4+ T cells.

Genomic DNA was extracted from sorted cells for sequencing of the TCRbeta CDR3 region. TCRbeta CDR3 regions were sequenced using the immunoSEQ Assay. TCRdb retrieved this table from immuneACCESS and kept in-frame rearrangements only. Not all clones are present; in checked studies, unresolved V genes account for under half, and no reason is known for the remainder. In this sample the table shows tens of thousands of clones, roughly 84% of which occur a single time. Approximately 4.4% of the sample is taken by the ten largest. From V the trimming removes 5 bases and from J it removes 1 base, while the gene matches leave 7 bases of the junction unaccounted for. The CDR1 and CDR2 encoded by the germline V gene (reference sequence) are SEHNR and FQNEAQ. The CDR3 goes from the cysteine to the phenylalanine over 16 residues. Only CDR3 DNA remains: 48 bases, in frame from the first base. As concerns this clone: What this receptor recognizes is not known. No quality values exist for individual bases; no much larger clone is one base distant.

The trial excluded patients who had a history of autoimmune disease or who were on systemic immunosuppression. Peripheral blood for TCR sequencing was collected from all dose cohorts at baseline, on cycle 4 day 1, and on cycle 7 day 1. The samples were taken from a phase I, first-in-human, multicenter, open-label dose-escalation trial of ivuxolimab. Adults with locally advanced or metastatic head and neck squamous cell, hepatocellular, melanoma or renal cell carcinoma were enrolled in the trial. Before TCR sequencing, CD4+ T cells and CD8+ T cells were sorted from peripheral blood as separate populations.

Here the sequenced sample was CD4+ or CD8+ T cells sorted from blood, taken in a trial of the OX40 agonist ivuxolimab. The receptor was isolated from an adult with an advanced solid tumor such as melanoma, head and neck, liver or kidney cancer. Recombination connected TRBV7-9 to TRBJ1-3, with 8 bases in between that match TRBD1. The CDR3 corresponds to CASSNQGAGSGNTIYF. The DNA sequence is given as TGTGCCAGCAGCAACCAGGGGGCTGGTTCTGGAAACACCATATATTTT.